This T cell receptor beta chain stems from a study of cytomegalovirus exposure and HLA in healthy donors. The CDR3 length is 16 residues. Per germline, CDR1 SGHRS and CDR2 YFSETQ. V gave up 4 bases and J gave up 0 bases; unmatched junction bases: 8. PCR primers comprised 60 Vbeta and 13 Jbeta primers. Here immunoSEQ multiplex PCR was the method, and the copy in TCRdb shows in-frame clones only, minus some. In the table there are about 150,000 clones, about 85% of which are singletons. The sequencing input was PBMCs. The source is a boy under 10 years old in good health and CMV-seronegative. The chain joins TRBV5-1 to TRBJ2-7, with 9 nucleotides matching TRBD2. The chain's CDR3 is CASSLRLAELSYEQYF. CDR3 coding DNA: TGCGCCAGCAGCCTCAGACTAGCGGAGCTCTCCTACGAGCAGTACTTC.